This T cell receptor (beta chain) came from a study of identical twins. TCRdb re-analysed the 5' RACE reads in MiXCR, keeping a single row per CDR3 protein. The sample includes under 800,000 distinct CDR3 sequences, approximately 21% seen only once; the top ten take 4% to 5.5%. This CDR3 has 15 amino acids. V trimming: 0 bases; J trimming: 2 bases; junction bases outside the gene matches: 2. Germline CDR1 SGDLS, CDR2 YYNGEE. The data also belong to a second study, concerning T cells expressing NK-cell markers.

The chain is built from TRBV9 and TRBJ2-7; TRBD2 aligns across 10 bases. What was sequenced was PBMCs. The sequence derives from a woman aged 18-29 years in good health. The CDR3 sequence is CASSVDTSGAYEQYF. The CDR3 DNA follows: TGTGCCAGCAGCGTAGACACTAGCGGGGCCTACGAGCAGTACTTC. The full variable domain, with the rest looked up from reference TRBV9 and TRBJ2-7, is DSGVTQTPKHLITATGQRVTLRCSPRSGDLSVYWYQQSLDQGLQFLIQYYNGEERAKGNILERFSAQQFPDLHSELNLSSLELGDSALYFCASSVDTSGAYEQYFGPGTRLTVT.